The clone carrying this T cell receptor beta chain was seen repeatedly, ten times or more. Its antigen is not known. These data originate in a study of human T cells and chemical hapten exposure. The CDR3 has 17 residues. Trimming took 4 bases from V and 1 from J; bases not matched to a gene: 9. CDR1 MDHEN and CDR2 SYDVKM come from the germline V gene. TCRdb used MiXCR to reprocess the RACE reads, holding one entry per CDR3 protein. The repertoire holds over 300,000 distinct CDR3 sequences, with less than 6.5% as singletons. The study, taken as a whole, reports: Expanded TCRs were compared with controls, and the expanded TCRs formed significantly more large CDR3 similarity clusters. There was a positive correlation between PT1 expanded TCR counts and patch test score. The immune response of these alopecia patients might not match healthy individuals'.

Time point specified: pre-sensitization, week 0. Treatment: therapeutic diphenylcyclopropenone sensitization with weekly scalp DPC. It was unfractionated whole blood from which total RNA was extracted. The origin of this receptor is a woman in her forties or fifties with alopecia areata. Some clones in this sample may be carry-over from other donors' samples. The sample in question was whole blood, obtained in connection with sensitization to the hapten diphenylcyclopropenone (DPC). The chain joins TRBV28 to TRBJ1-5; 8 nucleotides agree with TRBD1. As DNA, the CDR3 is TGTGCCAGCAGTTCCCCCGGACAGGGAAGGAGCAATCAGCCCCAGCATTTT. It codes for CASSSPGQGRSNQPQHF.